The following is a T cell receptor beta chain sequence with its context. The table lists this clonotype with a few counts. Its cognate antigen has yet to be identified. No quality values exist for individual bases; no much larger clone is one base distant. The record originates from a study of T cell repertoires in cytomegalovirus infection (dated 2019 in TCRdb). In the study overall: The HLA type of each donor mattered for the analysis, because public TCR beta signatures pointed to carriage of CMV infection along with the matching HLA type. The paper's findings and limits, for the study overall: In the ex vivo response, HLA-C-restricted CMV-specific TCR beta clonotypes were dominant, and in two of eight donors the single most frequent clonotype came from this HLA-C-restricted group. Cumulative frequency of public TCR beta family members discriminated carriers of CMV infection plus the relevant HLA type in this cohort and an independent 352-donor cohort.

The data were produced on an Illumina HiSeq 1500. TCRdb's own reprocessing of the public reads used fastp at Q25 and MiXCR and kept productive beta chains. For every CDR3 protein sequence, its rows merge into one entry that carries the most common genes and DNA. The sample has some 150,000 distinct CDR3 sequences on record, about a quarter of them singletons. 11% of the sample is held by the ten biggest clonotypes. There are 15 amino acids in the CDR3, from cysteine to phenylalanine inclusive. The read is trimmed to its CDR3 DNA, 45 bases read in frame from base 1. Sequences MNHNY (CDR1) and SVGAGI (CDR2) are obtained from the germline V gene (reference sequence). V is shortened by 2 bases, J by 3 bases, and the region joining them spans 13 bases.

This sequence originates from a human donor in good health (CMV status not recorded). Some clones in this sample may be carry-over from other donors' samples. The chain joins TRBV6-6 to TRBJ1-2; the D gene is perhaps TRBD1, on 5 matching bases. Sequenced input: PBMCs. The nucleotide sequence reads as follows: TGTGCCAGCAGTTACGAAGCAGAGGGGCACTATGGCTACACCTTC. Translated, it gives CASSYEAEGHYGYTF.